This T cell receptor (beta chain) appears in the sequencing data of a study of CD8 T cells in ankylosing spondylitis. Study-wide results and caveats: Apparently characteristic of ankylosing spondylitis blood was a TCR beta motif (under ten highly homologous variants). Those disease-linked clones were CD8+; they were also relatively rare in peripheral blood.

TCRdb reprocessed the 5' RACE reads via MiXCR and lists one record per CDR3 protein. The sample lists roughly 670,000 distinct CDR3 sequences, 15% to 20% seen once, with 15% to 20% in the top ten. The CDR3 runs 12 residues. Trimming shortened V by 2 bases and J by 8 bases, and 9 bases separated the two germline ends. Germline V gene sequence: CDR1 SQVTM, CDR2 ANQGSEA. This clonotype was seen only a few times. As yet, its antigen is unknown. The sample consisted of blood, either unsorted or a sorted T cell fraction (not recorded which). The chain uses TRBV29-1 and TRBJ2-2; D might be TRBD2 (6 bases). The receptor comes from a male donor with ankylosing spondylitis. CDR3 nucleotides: TGCAGCGTTGAAAGGGACTCGGGGGAGCTGTTTTTT. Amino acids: CSVERDSGELFF.